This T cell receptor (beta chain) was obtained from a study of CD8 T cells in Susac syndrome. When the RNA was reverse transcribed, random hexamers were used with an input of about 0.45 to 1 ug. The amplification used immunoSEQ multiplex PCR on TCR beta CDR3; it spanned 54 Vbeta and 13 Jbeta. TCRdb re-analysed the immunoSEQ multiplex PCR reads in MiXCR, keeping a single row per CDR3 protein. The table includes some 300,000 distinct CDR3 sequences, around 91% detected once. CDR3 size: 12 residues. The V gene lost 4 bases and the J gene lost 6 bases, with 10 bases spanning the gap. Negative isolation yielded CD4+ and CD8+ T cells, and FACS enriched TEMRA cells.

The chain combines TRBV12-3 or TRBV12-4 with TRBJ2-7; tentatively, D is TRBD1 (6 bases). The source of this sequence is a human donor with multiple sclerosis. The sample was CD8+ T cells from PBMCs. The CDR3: CASSSNRAEQYF. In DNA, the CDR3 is TGTGCCAGCAGTTCAAACAGGGCCGAGCAGTACTTC.